Listed below are T cell receptor beta chains from one sample, sequenced in a study of blood T cells in healthy people across ages. TCRdb reprocessed the 5' RACE reads with MiXCR, giving one entry per CDR3 protein. The table lists 800,000 or so distinct CDR3 sequences, 62% of them singletons. Material: blood. The receptors originated from a young man in good health. Each CDR3 is given with its conserved first and last residue. A D gene is named only where the DNA matches it firmly. Where a row states a size, it is once, few, many or the class of an expanded clone; other rows omit it.

>-|TRBD1|TRBV7-7|TRBJ2-1
TGTGCCAGCAGCTTAGGGGGACAGGGGTGGAATGAGCAGTTCTTC
CASSLGGQGWNEQFF
>-|-|TRBV7-2|TRBJ1-2
TGTGCCAGCAGCTTTGCCCGCCCATCGGTGAACTATGGCTACACCTTC
CASSFARPSVNYGYTF
>once|-|TRBV7-3|TRBJ1-3
TGTGCCAGCGGCGCCCCGACAGGAACTTCTGGAAACACCATATATTTT
CASGAPTGTSGNTIYF
>-|TRBD2|TRBV7-7|TRBJ2-5
TGTGCCAGCAGCTTCGGACTAGACGGGACCCAGTACTTC
CASSFGLDGTQYF
>-|TRBD1|TRBV12-3/TRBV12-4|TRBJ2-7
TGTGCCAGCAGTTTGGGACAGTTCTCCTACGAGCAGTACTTC
CASSLGQFSYEQYF
>many|-|TRBV4-2|TRBJ2-7
TGTGCCAGCAGCCAAGAACTAGATTTGAACGAGCAGTACTTC
CASSQELDLNEQYF
>-|TRBD2|TRBV9|TRBJ2-1
TGTGCCAGCAGCGTTGGGGGGGGGACGGGGTCCTACAATGAGCAGTTCTTC
CASSVGGGTGSYNEQFF
>-|TRBD1|TRBV19|TRBJ2-3
TGTGCCAGTCGGGACAGGTCCGGGGATACGCAGTATTTT
CASRDRSGDTQYF
>many|TRBD2|TRBV12-3/TRBV12-4|TRBJ2-4
TGTGCCAGCAGTCCGGGGACTAGCGGGGGGAAAAACATTCAGTACTTC
CASSPGTSGGKNIQYF
>-|-|TRBV29-1|TRBJ1-2
TGCAGCGTTGTTAGGGTTAACTATGGCTACACCTTC
CSVVRVNYGYTF
>-|-|TRBV10-3|TRBJ2-3
TGTGCCATCAGTGAGGAGGTGATAGATACGCAGTATTTT
CAISEEVIDTQYF
>-|TRBD1|TRBV20-1|TRBJ2-7
TGCAGTGCTAGGTGGACAGGGCTCTCCGACGAGCAGTACTTC
CSARWTGLSDEQYF
>-|-|TRBV3-1|TRBJ2-3
TGTGCCAGCAGCCAAGAGGAGATCGGGACGACAGATACGCAGTATTTT
CASSQEEIGTTDTQYF
>-|TRBD2|TRBV5-1|TRBJ2-7
TGCGCCAGCAGCGACCCCGGACTAGCGGTGGGTGGGGAGCAGTACTTC
CASSDPGLAVGGEQYF
>-|-|TRBV6-1|TRBJ2-7
TGTGCCAGCAATGGGGTAAACGAGCAGTACTTC
CASNGVNEQYF
>-|-|TRBV15|TRBJ1-2
TGTGCCACCAGCAGTCCGCCGAGTAGTGGCTACACCTTC
CATSSPPSSGYTF
>many|TRBD1|TRBV9|TRBJ1-6
TGCGCCAGCAGCCCTGGACAGGGTTATAATTCACCCCTCCACTTT
CASSPGQGYNSPLHF
>-|-|TRBV20-1|TRBJ2-5
TGCAGTGCTAGCGGCCAAGAGACCCAGTACTTC
CSASGQETQYF
>-|-|TRBV2|TRBJ1-2
TGTGCCAGCAGTGACCCCGCCAAGGGAGCTGGCTACACCTTC
CASSDPAKGAGYTF
>-|TRBD2|TRBV20-1|TRBJ2-1
TGCAGTGCTAGAGATAACAAGCGGGGGGCAAATGAGCAGTTCTTC
CSARDNKRGANEQFF
>-|TRBD1|TRBV4-1|TRBJ2-3
TGCGCCAGCAGCCATGGGGACAGGGTGGCAGATACGCAGTATTTT
CASSHGDRVADTQYF
>-|TRBD1|TRBV7-9|TRBJ2-4
TGTGCCAGCAGCACGACAGGGAGTGAGCAGTACTTC
CASSTTGSEQYF
>-|-|TRBV3-1|TRBJ2-3
TGTGCCAGCAGCCCCACACGATTGGTAGATACGCAGTATTTT
CASSPTRLVDTQYF
>once|-|TRBV10-3|TRBJ2-7
TGTGCCATCAGTGAGTCCCAGATCAACGAGCAGTACTTC
CAISESQINEQYF
>many|-|TRBV7-7|TRBJ2-7
TGTGCTAGCAGGTCTCACCGAGGGGAAACCGACGAGCAGTACTTC
CASRSHRGETDEQYF
>-|-|TRBV15|TRBJ1-6
TGTGCCACCAGCAGAGCTTGGGGATGGCCCCTCCACTTT
CATSRAWGWPLHF
>once|-|TRBV4-2|TRBJ1-2
TGTGCCAGCAGCCAAGTAGCGATGATGGGGGAATGGTATGGCTGCACCTTC
CASSQVAMMGEWYGCTF
>few|TRBD1|TRBV6-5|TRBJ1-2
TGTGCCAGCAGTTTCCGACAGGGCTCCTATGGCTACACCTTC
CASSFRQGSYGYTF
>-|TRBD2|TRBV9|TRBJ2-1
TGTGCCAGCAGCGCAAGGGGAGGGCCTGAGCAGTTCTTC
CASSARGGPEQFF
>few|-|TRBV20-1|TRBJ2-7
TGCAGTGCTAGAGATATTCCTAACAAGGGCTACGAGCAGTACTTC
CSARDIPNKGYEQYF
>few|-|TRBV27|TRBJ1-2
TGTGCCAGCAGTTTATCCAGGAACTATGGCTACACCTTC
CASSLSRNYGYTF
>-|-|TRBV7-3|TRBJ2-7
TGTGCCAGCAGCTTAGAGGTGTCGATGGACGAGCAGTACTTC
CASSLEVSMDEQYF
>-|TRBD1|TRBV9|TRBJ1-2
TGTGCCAGCAGCGGCAGGGGGGCCTATGGCTACACCTTC
CASSGRGAYGYTF
>few|-|TRBV11-3|TRBJ2-7
TGTGCCAGCAGCCCGGAGGGCGCCTCCTACGAGCAGTACTTC
CASSPEGASYEQYF
>-|TRBD2|TRBV10-2|TRBJ2-3
TGCGCCAGCAGTGAGTCAATTAGCGGGGGGGCAGATACGCAGTATTTT
CASSESISGGADTQYF
>-|-|TRBV6-6|TRBJ1-5
TGTGCCAGCAGTTACCAGGGGACGGATCAGCCCCAGCATTTT
CASSYQGTDQPQHF
>-|TRBD2|TRBV4-3|TRBJ2-1
TGCGCCAGCAGCCTACTAGTGGGGGAGGGTGAGCAGTTCTTC
CASSLLVGEGEQFF
>few|TRBD1|TRBV27|TRBJ2-7
TGTGCCAGCAGTTCCCCGACAGGGGGAGGCTACGAGCAGTACTTC
CASSSPTGGGYEQYF
>-|-|TRBV27|TRBJ1-1
TGTGCCAGCAGTTTCATGAGGGGGGCGAACACTGAAGCTTTCTTT
CASSFMRGANTEAFF
>-|TRBD2|TRBV5-1|TRBJ2-1
TGCGCCAGCAGCCCCCCGGGGGGGCTACAGGATGAGCAGTTCTTC
CASSPPGGLQDEQFF
>few|-|TRBV12-3/TRBV12-4|TRBJ2-7
TGTGCCAGCAGTCTAACTACAGGGGGAGGGGAGCAGTACTTC
CASSLTTGGGEQYF
>-|-|TRBV6-5|TRBJ2-1
TGTGCCACGCGATTGGGGGGAGTGGCCTACAATGAGCAGTTCTTC
CATRLGGVAYNEQFF
>-|-|TRBV9|TRBJ2-1
TGTGCCAGCAGCGTAGACACAGGGTGGGCGGGCAATGAGCAGTTCTTC
CASSVDTGWAGNEQFF
>-|-|TRBV4-3|TRBJ2-1
TGCGCCAGCAGCCAAGGGCAGAATAGCAATGAGCAGTTCTTC
CASSQGQNSNEQFF
>few|-|TRBV7-9|TRBJ1-5
TGTGCCAGCGTCCCGTTCGGACGGCGGCCCCTGGCGAATCAGCCCCAGCATTTT
CASVPFGRRPLANQPQHF